The next 21 T cell receptor beta chains were all read from a single sample in a study of a mutant IDH1 vaccine in newly diagnosed glioma. Time point defined: week 5, during vaccination. Doses of 300 ug of mutant IDH1 20-mer peptide were given with topical imiquimod. Assay: immunoSEQ multiplex PCR; the TCRdb copy retains only in-frame clones and omits some. The sample contains around 25,000 clones, around 80% of which appear only once. The antigens these receptors bind are not known. The sequencing used PBMCs, collected from a glioma patient whose treatment included an IDH1 peptide vaccine. The receptor source for this set is a man between 35 and 55 years old with glioma. Some clones in this sample may be carry-over from other donors' samples.

J is TRBJ2-7 and V is TRBV6-5, with D possibly TRBD1 on 6 matching bases. This CDR3 is built from 12 residues. With 6 bases removed from V and 6 bases from J, the gap between germline ends came to 12 bases. Looked up from germline, CDR1 is MNHEY and CDR2 is SVGAGI. This CDR3 reads CASSVRGSEQYF. CDR3 coding DNA: TGTGCCAGCAGCGTCAGGGGTTCCGAGCAGTACTTC.

The chain recombines TRBV7-9 with TRBJ1-5, with D unclear. This CDR3 region has 15 residues. Looked up from germline, CDR1 is SEHNR and CDR2 is FQNEAQ (reference sequence). V lost 5 bases to trimming and J lost 3 bases, with 14 bases between them. CDR3 in amino acids: CASSLSDTINQPQHF. CDR3 nucleotides: TGTGCCAGCAGCCTCTCAGACACTATCAATCAGCCCCAGCATTTT.

This chain joins TRBV28 and TRBJ1-6; no reliable D call. V lost 7 bases and J lost 7, with 14 bases in between. Germline lookup yields CDR1 MDHEN and CDR2 SYDVKM. This CDR3 contains 14 residues. In DNA form, the CDR3 reads TGTGCCAGCACCTGGGAACTCCAGAATTCACCCCTCCACTTT. Protein sequence: CASTWELQNSPLHF.

This chain links TRBV5-1 with TRBJ2-5; TRBD1 might be the D (8 bases). The CDR3 totals 14 residues. V lost 3 bases, J lost 4 bases, and 13 bases lay in between. Germline CDR1 and CDR2: SGHRS and YFSETQ. The CDR3 DNA reads TGCGCCAGCAGCTGGACAGGGAGGGGAGAGACCCAGTACTTC. It specifies CASSWTGRGETQYF.

V is TRBV19 and J is TRBJ2-3; TRBD1 aligns across 9 bases. V dropped 3 bases and J dropped 4; count of bases not matched to a gene: 5. The CDR3 length is 15 residues. CDR1 LNHDA and CDR2 SQIVND come from the germline V gene (reference sequence). CDR3 nucleotide sequence: TGTGCCAGTAGTATTAGACAGGGGGTCCCAGATACGCAGTATTTT. It is translated as CASSIRQGVPDTQYF.

This clone showed up just once. This chain uses TRBV25-1 with TRBJ1-5; possibly TRBD1 for D (6 bases). The CDR3 is made up of 15 amino acids. Per the germline V gene, CDR1 is MGHDK and CDR2 is SYGVNS. Trimming took off 3 bases at V and 7 bases at J, with 16 bases between the two ends. The CDR3 region has the DNA TGTGCCAGCAGTGACGAGGCAGGGGTGAAACAGCCCCAGCATTTT. Protein product: CASSDEAGVKQPQHF.

The CDR3 DNA reads TGCGGACTAGCGGAACCCTACGAGCAGTACTTC. Translating it yields CGLAEPYEQYF. The chain has TRBV20-1 and TRBJ2-7; 10 bases agree with TRBD2. The CDR3 totals 11 residues. The V gene's germline CDR1 is DFQATT and CDR2 SNEGSKA (reference sequence).

The DNA of the CDR3 is TGTGCCTATACGACAGGGGGCAACCTCGGGGAGACCCAGTACTTC. As protein: CAYTTGGNLGETQYF. The chain joins TRBV30 to TRBJ2-5; 10 nucleotides align to TRBD1. Germline V CDR1 and CDR2: GTSNPN, SVGIG (reference sequence). The CDR3 is 15 amino acids. V trimming: 7 bases; J trimming: 5 bases; junction bases outside the gene matches: 13.

The chain joins TRBV4-3 to TRBJ1-2, with D unresolved. Germline CDR1 and CDR2: LGHNA and YSLEER. V dropped 1 base and J dropped 4 bases, with 13 bases sitting between them. CDR3 length: 15 residues. CDR3 in amino acids: CASSQGVRASYGYTF. For the CDR3, the DNA is TGCGCCAGCAGCCAAGGAGTGAGGGCCTCCTATGGCTACACCTTC.

The rearrangement uses TRBV5-5 and TRBJ1-1; 7 bases agree with TRBD1. Germline-derived CDR1 and CDR2 are SGHKS and YYEKEE (reference sequence). The CDR3 has 16 amino acids. The trim removed 7 bases at V and 0 bases at J, leaving 12 bases unmatched. CDR3 DNA sequence: TGTGCCAGCCGACAGGGTCCCTTTATCATGAACACTGAAGCTTTCTTT. It is translated as CASRQGPFIMNTEAFF.

The chain combines TRBV20-1 with TRBJ1-1; perhaps TRBD1 as D (5 bases). CDR1 DFQATT and CDR2 SNEGSKA come from the germline V gene (reference sequence). This CDR3 is 11 amino acids long. Trimming left V 5 bases short and J 5 bases short, with 9 bases between. The CDR3, as DNA: TGCAGTGCTGAAGGGGTGACTGAAGCTTTCTTT. This gives the protein CSAEGVTEAFF.

The gene calls are TRBV10-1 and TRBJ1-5, with D possibly matching TRBD1 (5 bases). The V end was cut by 5 bases, the J end by 6 bases, with 14 bases between. Germline-derived CDR1 and CDR2 are WNHNN and SYGVQD (reference sequence). The CDR3 length is 14 residues. The CDR3 protein is CASSCREGCQPQHF. The DNA of the CDR3 is TGCGCCAGCAGTTGTAGGGAGGGGTGTCAGCCCCAGCATTTT.

This rearrangement joins TRBV13 to TRBJ2-7; D perhaps matches TRBD2 (5 bases). This CDR3 region has 16 residues. V gave up 8 bases and J gave up 0 bases, with 20 bases separating them. Germline V gives CDR1 PRHDT, CDR2 FYEKMQ (reference sequence). The CDR3 reads CASLSSRTGSSYEQYF. Written as DNA, the CDR3 is TGTGCCAGCCTTTCTTCCCGGACGGGGAGCTCCTACGAGCAGTACTTC.

This chain connects TRBV5-5 to TRBJ1-3, with D possibly being TRBD1 (5 bases). CDR1 is SGHKS, CDR2 YYEKEE, per germline (reference sequence). V lost 7 bases and J lost 0, with 14 bases in between. The CDR3 runs 15 residues. The CDR3 reads CASRVMTASGNTIYF. The CDR3 coding sequence is TGTGCCAGCCGCGTCATGACAGCCTCTGGAAACACCATATATTTT.

This clone was seen a handful of times. The V and J genes are TRBV6-6 and TRBJ2-3; 11 nucleotides match TRBD2. V gave up 6 bases and J gave up 3 bases; unmatched junction bases: 5. Looked up from germline, CDR1 is MNHNY and CDR2 is SVGAGI (reference sequence). The CDR3 is 15 amino acids. The CDR3 region is CASSDTSGGTDTQYF. The CDR3 DNA is TGTGCCAGCAGCGATACTAGCGGGGGAACAGATACGCAGTATTTT.

The V gene is TRBV6-6, the J gene TRBJ1-1; TRBD1 is a possible D gene (5 bases). This CDR3 comprises 14 residues. V was pared by 5 bases and J by 3 bases, with 13 bases between. Germline V gives CDR1 MNHNY, CDR2 SVGAGI (reference sequence). Here the CDR3 reads CASSRRRGDTEAFF. The CDR3 nucleotides are TGTGCCAGCAGTCGCCGGCGGGGGGACACTGAAGCTTTCTTT.

The chain uses TRBV5-1 and TRBJ2-7; possibly TRBD1 or TRBD2 for D (5 bases each). V lost 4 bases and J 6 bases, leaving 14 bases between the germline ends. This CDR3 comprises 13 residues. The germline CDR1 and CDR2 sequences are SGHRS and YFSETQ. The CDR3 is CASSPRDLSEQYF. CDR3 nucleotides: TGCGCCAGCAGCCCCCGGGACCTCAGCGAGCAGTACTTC.

V usage is TRBV6-5 and J usage is TRBJ1-1; TRBD1 matches at 9 bases. V trimming: 6 bases; J trimming: 3 bases; junction bases outside the gene matches: 5. The CDR3 extends over 14 amino acids. Germline values: CDR1 MNHEY, CDR2 SVGAGI. CDR3 residues: CASRLQGADTEAFF. The CDR3 bases are TGTGCCAGCAGACTACAGGGGGCGGACACTGAAGCTTTCTTT.

This chain links TRBV18 with TRBJ1-2, with TRBD1 matching over 9 bases. The length of the CDR3 is 14 residues. Germline V lookup: CDR1 KGHSH, CDR2 LQKENI. The V gene end was trimmed by 6 bases and the J gene end by 5 bases; junction bases not matched to a gene: 7. The CDR3: CASSEQGAKYGYTF. CDR3 DNA: TGTGCCAGCTCGGAACAGGGGGCAAAGTATGGCTACACCTTC.

The rearrangement links TRBV30 to TRBJ1-1; D is possibly TRBD1 (6 bases). Germline CDR1 reads GTSNPN; CDR2 reads SVGIG (reference sequence). This CDR3 has 16 residues. Trimming stripped 3 bases from V and 4 bases from J, with 21 bases between. In DNA form, the CDR3 reads TGTGCCTGGAGAGGTGCGGGACAAGTAGTACGCACTGAAGCTTTCTTT. Protein product: CAWRGAGQVVRTEAFF.

This clone was detected once. The V gene is TRBV2, the J gene TRBJ2-2; 15 positions agree with TRBD2. The V gene's germline CDR1 is SNHLY and CDR2 FYNNEI. The CDR3 totals 16 residues. Unmatched junction bases numbered 5, after V lost 6 bases and J lost 6 bases. The CDR3 is CASREGLAGGAGELFF. CDR3 coding DNA: TGTGCCAGCAGAGAGGGACTAGCGGGGGGAGCCGGGGAGCTGTTTTTT.